The T cell receptor beta chain described here comes from a study of regulatory T cells in long-lasting Graves disease (dated by TCRdb to about 2021). Regarding the study in general: Antithyroid drugs had been taken for less than 3 months by newly diagnosed Graves' disease patients. Peripheral blood TCR sequencing and RNA sequencing compared persistent Graves' disease patients with newly diagnosed Graves' disease patients. The study was registered as a clinical trial and conducted in China. A total of some 35 samples underwent TCR sequencing, from some 13 patients with persistent Graves' disease and some 20 patients with newly diagnosed Graves' disease. The study at large found these results: More public clonotypes were shared among persistent patients (roughly 2,700) than among newly diagnosed patients (966). Persistent Graves' disease patients showed lower TCR Shannon entropy and fewer highly expanded clones than newly diagnosed patients, suggesting clonal expansion. Persistent disease showed preferential use of TRBV28, TRBJ1-2 and TRBJ2-5, whereas newly diagnosed disease favored TRBV20-1 and TRBJ2-1. Only peripheral blood was studied, because thyroid tissue, the primary lesion, was inaccessible. As a limitation, the authors acknowledged that the small sample size may reduce accuracy. Sequencing and analysis were restricted to the TCR beta chain.

Library preparation employed multiplex PCR. Sequenced on an Illumina HiSeq 4000. To build TCR beta libraries, CDR3 regions were amplified by Arm-PCR using iRepertoire HTBI primers. Before sequencing, the PCR products underwent gel purification. Processing in the source paper ran as follows. A total of 62 TRBV and some 15 TRBJ segments were identified across samples and were used for gene usage analysis of CDR3 amino acid clonotypes. COPE and FqMerger were used to merge filtered high-quality paired reads into contigs. BLAST was used to align contigs to IMGT TRBV, TRBD and TRBJ reference genes, and CDR3 was defined according to IMGT. Any clonotype with a frequency above 0.1% was counted as a highly expanded clone. Repertoire diversity was measured by Shannon entropy, and V-J evenness by the Gini coefficient. Public clonotypes were defined as clonotypes shared by more than one individual. The raw public reads went through TCRdb reprocessing: fastp at Q25, MiXCR clone calling, in-frame beta chains kept. CDR3 protein sequences are deduplicated, and each keeps its most common genes and DNA. For this entry, the V and J calls and clone size follow TCRdb and not the study's own pipeline. The sample includes about 360,000 distinct CDR3 sequences, with around 15% observed a single time. The top ten clones comprise around 20% of the sample.

Per the germline V gene (reference sequence), SEHNR is the CDR1 and FQNEAQ is the CDR2. The CDR3, from cysteine to phenylalanine, totals 13 residues. Only the CDR3 DNA is retained, 39 bases long and in frame from the first base. V is pared back by 11 bases and J by 4 bases, with 12 bases lying between the germline termini. For this clonotype: What this receptor recognizes is not known. Base-call qualities are not available, and no considerably larger clone is one nucleotide away.

The time point label for this specimen denotes: newly diagnosed GD, antithyroid drugs for less than 3 months. For both TCR sequencing and RNA sequencing, RNA was extracted from PBMCs using TRIzol. The diagnosis of Graves' disease was made according to American Thyroid Association guidelines. Recruitment of patients was carried out at an endocrinology department in Xi'an, China. Each patient gave about 9.1 milliliters of peripheral blood, collected in an EDTA anticoagulant tube. PBMCs were isolated by Ficoll Paque Plus density gradient separation without further T cell sorting. An Agilent 2100 Bioanalyzer and agarose gel were used to assess RNA quality, and a NanoDrop 2000 was used to measure RNA concentration. These data were also filed under a second study, of T cells in Graves' hyperthyroidism and ophthalmopathy. As noted in the second study: Graves' hyperthyroidism was defined as stable when no progression to ophthalmopathy occurred over 18 months of follow-up. Hyperthyroidism patients were aged 18 to 65 years and newly diagnosed, with disease duration of less than 2 months. Exclusion was applied to patients with uncontrolled infections, other autoimmune diseases, pregnancy or lactation. Diagnoses relied on clinical symptoms, serum thyroxine and TRAb, thyroid ultrasound and orbital computed tomography. For the first round of RT-PCR on the TCR CDR3, the HTBI primer set was used together with the Qiagen OneStep RT-PCR kit. Most expanded thyroid clonotypes (frequency above 0.001) were also detected in blood, a finding suggesting that blood repertoires may reflect thyroid immune responses. A model built on a 13 V-J signature distinguished ophthalmopathy from stable hyperthyroidism, reaching roughly 88% sensitivity and approximately 81% specificity in cross-validation and 80%/75% in testing. During validation, the model predicted progression to ophthalmopathy a median of approximately six months ahead of onset, with around 71% sensitivity and 72% to 85% specificity. To identify distinguishing TCR V-J signatures, a discovery cohort of about 100 patients was used, comprising some 43 with Graves' ophthalmopathy and approximately 57 with stable Graves' hyperthyroidism. Whether ophthalmopathy could be predicted prospectively was tested in an independent validation cohort made up of 18 to 20 hyperthyroidism patients plus 17 patients who later progressed to ophthalmopathy. For training and testing, the roughly 100 patients in the discovery cohort were randomly divided in a 7:3 ratio. In about six Graves' hyperthyroidism patients, the study also compared T-cell repertoires from thyroid tissue with T-cell repertoires from blood. After blood sampling, hyperthyroidism patients were treated with methimazole at a starting dose of 30 mg daily, and ophthalmopathy patients were treated with high-dose intravenous methylprednisolone. Libraries were constructed in a second round of multiplex PCR, after which size selection and purification were carried out. Paired-end sequencing of the libraries was performed with 100 bp reads on an Illumina HiSeq2000. Raw data were processed with SOAPnuke, discarding reads with adapters, uncalled bases, mean Phred below 15, or no exact constant-primer or identifier match. High-quality paired reads were merged using COPE v1.2.5, and each unique nucleotide sequence was defined as a clonotype. MiTCR v1.1 was used to align clonotypes to the IMGT TRBV, TRBD and TRBJ reference segments. Only V-J combinations with frequency above 0.0001, covering roughly 99% of repertoires, were analysed. A TCS score was defined as the ratio of F50 (clonal expansion) to E x V (chaos), with BLOSUM62-based TCRdist applied between CDR3 peptides within each V-J. Welch's t-statistics and random forest reduced approximately 520 V-J features to roughly 13, which were used in a naive Bayes classifier (R e1071). Sample size was not statistically predetermined, and investigators were not blinded to group allocation. The paper reports TCR Vbeta CDR3 sequencing of over 130 peripheral blood samples: fewer than 50 ophthalmopathy, approximately 74 hyperthyroidism and 17 progressor patients.

The chain is encoded by TRBV7-9 joined to TRBJ2-6, with the D call tentatively TRBD1 or TRBD2, each fitting 5 bases. The sample was peripheral blood mononuclear cells (PBMCs), taken at new diagnosis, from a patient treated with antithyroid drugs. The sequence came from a young woman with Graves disease. Donor details come from another sample of the same person, matched by shared clones. The base sequence is TGTGCCCCCGAGGGGACGGGGGCCAACGTCCTGACTTTC. Its coded protein is CAPEGTGANVLTF. Extended through the reference TRBV7-9 and TRBJ2-6 proteins, this CDR3 yields the full variable domain: DTGVSQNPRHKITKRGQNVTFRCDPISEHNRLYWYRQTLGQGPEFLTYFQNEAQLEKSRLLSDRFSAERPKGSFSTLEIQRTEQGDSAMYLCAPEGTGANVLTFGAGSRLTVL.